This T cell receptor beta chain was profiled in a study of graft-versus-host responses after intestinal transplantation. Notes on the study in general: Allografts of patients with graft-donor T cell macrochimerism showed high graft-versus-host to host-versus-graft clone ratios. The recipient marrow held GvH clones, and some of them showed up first in ileum or blood. Early post-transplant declines in HvG were associated with peak levels of circulating GvH clones.

Trimming took 4 bases from V and 0 from J, leaving 10 bases between them. Germline assignment: CDR1 ENHRY and CDR2 SYGVKD. CDR3 length equals 14 residues. Clones were sequenced by immunoSEQ multiplex PCR, and TCRdb holds only the in-frame ones, with some missing. The sample lists around 100,000 clones, 93% occurring once. About this clone: What it binds is unknown.

The sample in question was unstimulated CD8+ T cells sorted from spleen or lymph node cells, obtained before transplant. V and J are TRBV10-3 and TRBJ2-7; a possible D gene is TRBD2 (5 bases). The TCR comes from a human donor who was the organ donor for an intestinal transplant. The CDR3 DNA reads as TGTGCCATCAGTGTAGGCCGGGACTCCTACGAGCAGTACTTC. The encoded protein is CAISVGRDSYEQYF.